This paragraph reports one TCR beta chain. The data belong to a study of identical twins. TCRdb independently ran MiXCR on the 5' RACE reads; one entry per CDR3 protein. The sample lists over 500,000 distinct CDR3 sequences; about 20% were seen once. V lost 6 bases and J 2 bases, leaving 19 bases between the germline ends. Germline V gene data show CDR1 as DFQATT and CDR2 as SNEGSKA (reference sequence). The length of the CDR3 is 15 residues. These records were also assigned to another study, of T cells expressing NK-cell markers.

This rearrangement joins TRBV20-1 to TRBJ1-2, with no clear D. This TCR derives from a young woman in good health. The sample consisted of CD4+ T cells sorted from blood. As DNA, the CDR3 is TGCAGTGCGCCACACCCTAAGTTCGGGAACTATGGCTACACCTTC. It is translated as CSAPHPKFGNYGYTF.